This entry lists 24 T cell receptor beta chains sequenced from one sample in a study of CXCR3-negative and CXCR3-positive naive CD8 T cells. TRB cDNA was prepared as libraries by UMI-labeled 5' RACE. TCRdb reprocessed the 5' RACE reads, keeping one entry per CDR3 protein, no DNA. This sample's table reports 8,000 to 10,000 distinct CDR3 sequences. Sequenced material: naive CXCR3- CD8+ T cells from blood. The subset is: CD45RO-CCR7+CD27+CD95- naive CD8+ T cells lacking CXCR3 (TNR3-). These receptors were obtained from a human donor in good health. Some clones in this sample may be carry-over from other donors' samples.

By frequency, this clonotype is medium-sized. This rearrangement joins TRBV12-3 or TRBV12-4 to TRBJ1-2; the D call of TRBD1 rests on TCRdb alone, since no DNA is present to check it. The CDR3 is 16 residues long. The CDR3 sequence is CASSFVGRDLFYGYTF.

The V and J genes are TRBV29-1 and TRBJ2-3. The CDR3 totals 12 residues. Germline V gives CDR1 SQVTM, CDR2 ANQGSEA. CDR3 loop: CSVSKGTDTQYF.

The rearrangement joins TRBV7-6 to TRBJ1-1. The CDR3 is 14 residues long. Germline V gene data show CDR1 as SGHVS and CDR2 as FNYEAQ. The CDR3: CASSNPTQNTEAFF.

This clonotype ranks as medium-sized in terms of frequency. J is TRBJ2-5 and V is TRBV20-1. This CDR3 region has 15 residues. CDR1 DFQATT and CDR2 SNEGSKA come from the germline V gene (reference sequence). The CDR3 region is CSARDLVVGVETQYF.

This clonotype ranks as medium-sized in terms of frequency. V usage is TRBV7-9 and J usage is TRBJ2-1; TCRdb's D call of TRBD2 is untestable without DNA. The germline V gene encodes CDR1 SEHNR and CDR2 FQNEAQ (reference sequence). The CDR3 contains 15 residues. This CDR3 is CASSQSRADYNEQFF.

This clonotype shows up as medium-sized by frequency. V is TRBV4-3 and J is TRBJ2-2; TCRdb calls TRBD1, which cannot be checked without DNA. The germline V gene has CDR1 LGHNA and CDR2 YSLEER. This CDR3 spans 15 amino acids. CDR3 amino acids: CASSQGPGNTGELFF.

The chain links TRBV20-1 to TRBJ2-6. The CDR3 totals 16 residues. Germline-derived CDR1 and CDR2 are DFQATT and SNEGSKA (reference sequence). This CDR3 is CSARVGIGSGANVLTF.

By frequency, this clonotype is medium-sized (0.01 to 0.1%). The CDR3 region is CASGLSLETQYF. V is TRBV6-5 and J is TRBJ2-5. This CDR3 has 12 residues. The germline V gene has CDR1 MNHEY and CDR2 SVGAGI.

The chain joins TRBV7-9 to TRBJ2-6. CDR3 length: 16 amino acids. Germline V gives CDR1 SEHNR, CDR2 FQNEAQ (reference sequence). The CDR3 spells CASSRTSSPGANVLTF. The variable domain in full, completed from reference TRBV7-9 and TRBJ2-6, reads DTGVSQNPRHKITKRGQNVTFRCDPISEHNRLYWYRQTLGQGPEFLTYFQNEAQLEKSRLLSDRFSAERPKGSFSTLEIQRTEQGDSAMYLCASSRTSSPGANVLTFGAGSRLTVL.

The chain couples TRBV13 to TRBJ1-2. This CDR3 is 15 amino acids long. The germline V gene encodes CDR1 PRHDT and CDR2 FYEKMQ (reference sequence). CDR3 protein: CASSFGQPANYGYTF. Variable domain in full (rest from reference TRBV13 and TRBJ1-2): AAGVIQSPRHLIKEKRETATLKCYPIPRHDTVYWYQQGPGQDPQFLISFYEKMQSDKGSIPDRFSAQQFSDYHSELNMSSLELGDSALYFCASSFGQPANYGYTFGSGTRLTVV.

V is TRBV29-1 and J is TRBJ2-1; the TCRdb call, TRBD1, lacks DNA for checking. The CDR3 sequence is 11 residues long. The germline V gene has CDR1 SQVTM and CDR2 ANQGSEA. This CDR3 reads CSAGQQWEQFF.

This chain connects TRBV6-5 to TRBJ1-3. The CDR3 covers 15 residues. Germline loops: CDR1 MNHEY, CDR2 SVGAGI. CDR3 in amino acids: CASSRTGDSGNTIYF.

J is TRBJ2-7 and V is TRBV29-1. The CDR3 is 11 amino acids. In germline, CDR1 is SQVTM, CDR2 ANQGSEA. CDR3: CSASDNYEQYF.

This chain joins TRBV30 and TRBJ1-1; TCRdb names TRBD1, which stays unverified in the absence of DNA. Germline V gene lookup returns CDR1 GTSNPN and CDR2 SVGIG (reference sequence). The CDR3 spans 17 residues. The CDR3 loop is CAWSVARGSRINTEAFF.

By frequency, this clonotype is medium-sized. CDR3 loop: CSATDSLNEQFF. The V and J genes are TRBV20-1 and TRBJ2-1; TCRdb indicates TRBD1, and absent DNA this call remains unverified. CDR3 length: 12 residues. Per germline, CDR1 DFQATT and CDR2 SNEGSKA (reference sequence).

Judged by frequency, this clonotype is medium-sized. The chain recombines TRBV5-1 with TRBJ2-3; TCRdb's D call of TRBD2 is untestable without DNA. Germline V gene data show CDR1 as SGHRS and CDR2 as YFSETQ. The CDR3 contains 16 residues. The CDR3 sequence: CASSTGLAGVTDTQYF.

The gene calls are TRBV7-9 and TRBJ2-7. There are 15 residues in the CDR3. Germline lookup yields CDR1 SEHNR and CDR2 FQNEAQ (reference sequence). The CDR3 is CASSFPGSGVYEQCF.

This clonotype is identified as medium-sized from frequency. The chain is built from TRBV7-3 and TRBJ2-3; the TCRdb call, TRBD1, lacks DNA for checking. The germline V gene encodes CDR1 SGHTA and CDR2 FQGTGA. The CDR3 is made up of 15 amino acids. The CDR3 sequence: CASSLLGDPEDTQYF.

By frequency, this clonotype is medium-sized. The chain recombines TRBV4-1 with TRBJ1-2; TCRdb reports TRBD1, a call that lacks DNA to check it against. This CDR3 region has 15 residues. The germline gives CDR1 MGHRA, CDR2 YSYEKL. This CDR3 is CASSLNEGQGSGYTF.

The V call is TRBV6-5, the J call TRBJ2-7; the D call of TRBD2 rests on TCRdb alone, since no DNA is present to check it. CDR1 MNHEY and CDR2 SVGAGI come from the germline V gene. This CDR3 is built from 12 residues. CDR3 region: CASSSLNHEQYF.

Its frequency marks this clonotype as medium-sized. The chain combines TRBV28 with TRBJ1-1. CDR1 is MDHEN and CDR2 is SYDVKM in the germline V gene. The CDR3 consists of 12 residues. This CDR3 is CASSPPRTEAFF.

By frequency, this clonotype is medium-sized. The chain combines TRBV4-1 with TRBJ2-1; TCRdb designates TRBD2, a call that cannot be tested without DNA. The CDR3 sequence is 13 residues long. Germline values: CDR1 MGHRA, CDR2 YSYEKL. CDR3 protein: CASSLRVGYEQFF.

The V and J genes are TRBV15 and TRBJ2-5; absent DNA, TCRdb's TRBD1 call cannot be checked. The CDR3 is 13 amino acids. Per germline, CDR1 LNHNV and CDR2 YYDKDF (reference sequence). The CDR3: CATRTGFGETQYF.

V gene TRBV29-1 combines with J gene TRBJ2-5; TCRdb designates TRBD2, a call that cannot be tested without DNA. The CDR3 is made up of 13 amino acids. Per germline, CDR1 SQVTM and CDR2 ANQGSEA. The CDR3 loop is CSVVGLVGETQYF.